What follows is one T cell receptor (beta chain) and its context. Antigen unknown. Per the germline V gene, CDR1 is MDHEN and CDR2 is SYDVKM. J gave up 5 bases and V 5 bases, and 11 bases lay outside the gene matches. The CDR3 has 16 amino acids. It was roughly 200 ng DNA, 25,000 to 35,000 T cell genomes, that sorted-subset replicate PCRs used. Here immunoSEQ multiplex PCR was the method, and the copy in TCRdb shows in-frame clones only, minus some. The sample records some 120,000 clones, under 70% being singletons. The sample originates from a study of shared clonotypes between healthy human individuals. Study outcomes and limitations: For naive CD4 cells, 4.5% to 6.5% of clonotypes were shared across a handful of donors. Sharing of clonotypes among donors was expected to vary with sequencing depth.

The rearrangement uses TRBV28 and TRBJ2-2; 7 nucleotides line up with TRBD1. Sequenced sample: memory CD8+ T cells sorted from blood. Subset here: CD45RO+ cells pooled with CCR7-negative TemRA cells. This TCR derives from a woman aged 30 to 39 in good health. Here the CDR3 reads CASSPPDRVGTGELFF. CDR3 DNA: TGTGCCAGCAGTCCACCCGACAGGGTCGGAACCGGGGAGCTGTTTTTT.